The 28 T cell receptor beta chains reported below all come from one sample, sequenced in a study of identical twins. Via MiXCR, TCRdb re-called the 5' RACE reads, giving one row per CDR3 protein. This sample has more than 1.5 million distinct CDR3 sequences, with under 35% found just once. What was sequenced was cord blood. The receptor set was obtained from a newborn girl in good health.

CDR3: CASSWPGRGRNEQFF. In DNA, the CDR3 is TGCGCCAGCAGCTGGCCGGGCAGGGGAAGGAATGAGCAGTTCTTC. The chain joins TRBV5-1 to TRBJ2-1, with a tentative D call TRBD1 (6 bases). Trimming cost V 3 bases and J 7 bases, with 17 bases left between them. The CDR3 has 15 amino acids. Per the germline V gene, CDR1 is SGHRS and CDR2 is YFSETQ. The variable domain in full, with the rest retrieved from reference TRBV5-1 and TRBJ2-1, is KAGVTQTPRYLIKTRGQQVTLSCSPISGHRSVSWYQQTPGQGLQFLFEYFSETQRNKGNFPGRFSGRQFSNSRSEMNVSTLELGDSALYLCASSWPGRGRNEQFFGPGTRLTVL.

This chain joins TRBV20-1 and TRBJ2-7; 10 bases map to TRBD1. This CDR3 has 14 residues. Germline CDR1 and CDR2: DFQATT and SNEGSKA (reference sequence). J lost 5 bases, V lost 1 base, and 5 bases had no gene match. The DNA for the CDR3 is TGCAGTGCTAGAGGGGCCGGGACAGGGGACGAGCAGTACTTC. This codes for CSARGAGTGDEQYF.

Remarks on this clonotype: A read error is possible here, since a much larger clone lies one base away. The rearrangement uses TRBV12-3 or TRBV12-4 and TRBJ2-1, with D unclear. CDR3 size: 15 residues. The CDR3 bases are TGTGCCAGCAGTTTAGGAAACAGTTTCTACAATGGGCAGTTCTTC. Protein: CASSLGNSFYNGQFF.

The CDR3, as DNA: TGTGCCAGCACCAGATCGAGGGACAGGGGCTACAATGAGCAGTACTTC. It specifies CASTRSRDRGYNEQYF. The V and J genes are TRBV2 and TRBJ2-5; TRBD1 aligns across 10 bases. V lost 7 bases and J lost 11; bases outside the gene matches: 19. The CDR3 contains 16 residues. Germline V lookup: CDR1 SNHLY, CDR2 FYNNEI.

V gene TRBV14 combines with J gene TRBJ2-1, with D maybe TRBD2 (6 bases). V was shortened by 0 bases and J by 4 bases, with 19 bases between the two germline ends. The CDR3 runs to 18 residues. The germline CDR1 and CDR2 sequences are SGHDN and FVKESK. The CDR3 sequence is CASSQEPRRDWGYNEQFF. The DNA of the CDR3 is TGTGCCAGCAGCCAAGAGCCCCGCCGGGACTGGGGTTACAATGAGCAGTTCTTC.

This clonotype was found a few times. CDR3 DNA: TGTGCCAGCAGTGAAGCCCTAGCGGGGGGGCTGGAGCAGTTCTTC. It encodes CASSEALAGGLEQFF. The rearrangement links TRBV2 to TRBJ2-1, with 12 bases identical to TRBD2. J lost 10 bases, V lost 0 bases, and 4 bases had no gene match. The germline V gene encodes CDR1 SNHLY and CDR2 FYNNEI. The CDR3 loop spans 15 amino acids.

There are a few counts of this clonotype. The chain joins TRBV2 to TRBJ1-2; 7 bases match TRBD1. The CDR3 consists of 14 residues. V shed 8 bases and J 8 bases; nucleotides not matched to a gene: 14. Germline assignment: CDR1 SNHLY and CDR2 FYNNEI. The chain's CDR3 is CASGGGDRVLGYTF. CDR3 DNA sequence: TGTGCCAGCGGAGGCGGTGACAGGGTCTTAGGCTACACCTTC.

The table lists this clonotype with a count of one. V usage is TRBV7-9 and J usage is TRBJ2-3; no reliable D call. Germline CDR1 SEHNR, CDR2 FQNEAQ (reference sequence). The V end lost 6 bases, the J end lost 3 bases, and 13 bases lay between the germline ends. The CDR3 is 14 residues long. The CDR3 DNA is TGTGCCAGCAGGCACTTTCCCCGAACAGATACGCAGTATTTT. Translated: CASRHFPRTDTQYF.

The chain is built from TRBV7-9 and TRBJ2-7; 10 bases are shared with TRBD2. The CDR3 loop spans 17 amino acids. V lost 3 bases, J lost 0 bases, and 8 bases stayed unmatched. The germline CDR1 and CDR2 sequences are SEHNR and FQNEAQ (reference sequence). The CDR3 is CASSFRTIAGGSYEQYF. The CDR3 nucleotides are TGTGCCAGCAGCTTTAGGACCATAGCGGGAGGCTCCTACGAGCAGTACTTC.

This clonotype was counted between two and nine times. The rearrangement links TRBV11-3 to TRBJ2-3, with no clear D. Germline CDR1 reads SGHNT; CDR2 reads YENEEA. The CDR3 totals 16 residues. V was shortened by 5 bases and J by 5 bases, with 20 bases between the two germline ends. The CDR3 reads CASSPHWGFGRDTQYF. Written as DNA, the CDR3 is TGTGCCAGCAGCCCCCATTGGGGATTCGGACGAGATACGCAGTATTTT.

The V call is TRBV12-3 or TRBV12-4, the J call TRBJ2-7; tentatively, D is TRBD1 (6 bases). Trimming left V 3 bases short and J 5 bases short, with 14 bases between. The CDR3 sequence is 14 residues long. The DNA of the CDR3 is TGTGCCAGCAGTTTCATGACAGGACAAAACGAGCAGTACTTC. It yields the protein CASSFMTGQNEQYF.

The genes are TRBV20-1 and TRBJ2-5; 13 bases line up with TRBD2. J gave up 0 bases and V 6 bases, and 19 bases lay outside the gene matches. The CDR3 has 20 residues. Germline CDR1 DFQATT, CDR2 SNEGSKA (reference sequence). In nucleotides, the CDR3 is TGCAGTGCGGAACTATTGGGACTAGCGGGGAGACCCTCCTACCAAGAGACCCAGTACTTC. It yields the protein CSAELLGLAGRPSYQETQYF.

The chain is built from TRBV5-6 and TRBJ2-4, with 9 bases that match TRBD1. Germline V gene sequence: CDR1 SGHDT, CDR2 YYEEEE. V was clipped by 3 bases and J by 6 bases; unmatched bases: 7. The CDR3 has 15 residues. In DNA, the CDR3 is TGTGCCAGCAGCTCGGGACAGGGCTGGGGAAACATTCAGTACTTC. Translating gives CASSSGQGWGNIQYF.

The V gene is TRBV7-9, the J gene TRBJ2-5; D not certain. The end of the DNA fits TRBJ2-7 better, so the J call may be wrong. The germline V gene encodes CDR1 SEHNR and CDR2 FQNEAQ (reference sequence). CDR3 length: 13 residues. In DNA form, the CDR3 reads TGTGCCAGCAGCCTCGGACGGCTCTGCGAGCAGTACTTC. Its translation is CASSLGRLCEQYF.

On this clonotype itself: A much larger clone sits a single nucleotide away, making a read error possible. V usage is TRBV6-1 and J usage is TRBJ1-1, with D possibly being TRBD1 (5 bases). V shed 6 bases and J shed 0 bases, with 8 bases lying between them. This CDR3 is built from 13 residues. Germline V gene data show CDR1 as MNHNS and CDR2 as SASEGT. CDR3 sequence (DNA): TGTGCCAGCAGACCGGACATGAACACTGAAGCTTTCTTT. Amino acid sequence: CASRPDMNTEAFF.

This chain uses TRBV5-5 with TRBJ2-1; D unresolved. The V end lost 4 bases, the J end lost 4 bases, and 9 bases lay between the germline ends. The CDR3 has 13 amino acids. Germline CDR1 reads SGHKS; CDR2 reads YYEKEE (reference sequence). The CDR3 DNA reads TGTGCCAGCAGCAAACACCGATACAATGAGCAGTTCTTC. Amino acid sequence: CASSKHRYNEQFF.

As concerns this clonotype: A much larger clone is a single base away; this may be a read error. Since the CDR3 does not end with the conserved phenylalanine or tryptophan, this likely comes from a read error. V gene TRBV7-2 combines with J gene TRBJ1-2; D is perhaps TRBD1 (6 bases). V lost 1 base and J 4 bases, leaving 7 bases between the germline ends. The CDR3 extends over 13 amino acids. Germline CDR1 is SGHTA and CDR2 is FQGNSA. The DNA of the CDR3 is TGTGCCAGCAGCTTAGGGGACACCTATGGCTACACCGTC. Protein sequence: CASSLGDTYGYTV.

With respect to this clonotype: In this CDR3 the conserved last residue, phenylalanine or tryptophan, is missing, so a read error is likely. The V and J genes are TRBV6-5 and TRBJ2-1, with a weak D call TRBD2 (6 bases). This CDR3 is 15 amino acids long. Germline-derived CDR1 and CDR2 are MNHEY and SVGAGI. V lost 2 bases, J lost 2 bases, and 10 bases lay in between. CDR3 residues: CASSYLERAYNEQFL. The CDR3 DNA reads TGTGCCAGCAGTTACCTTGAGCGGGCCTACAATGAGCAGTTCCTC.

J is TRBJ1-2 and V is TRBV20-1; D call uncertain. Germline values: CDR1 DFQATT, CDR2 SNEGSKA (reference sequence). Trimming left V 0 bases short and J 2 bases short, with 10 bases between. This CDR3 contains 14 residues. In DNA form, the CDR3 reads TGCAGTGCTAGAGATCACACCTTAAACTATGGCTACACCTTC. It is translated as CSARDHTLNYGYTF.

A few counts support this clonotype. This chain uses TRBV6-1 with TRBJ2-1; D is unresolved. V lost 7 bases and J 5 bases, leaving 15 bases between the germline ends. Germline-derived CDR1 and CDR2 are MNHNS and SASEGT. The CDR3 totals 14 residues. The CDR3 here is CASKPTWPNNEQFF. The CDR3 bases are TGTGCCAGCAAGCCCACCTGGCCGAACAATGAGCAGTTCTTC.

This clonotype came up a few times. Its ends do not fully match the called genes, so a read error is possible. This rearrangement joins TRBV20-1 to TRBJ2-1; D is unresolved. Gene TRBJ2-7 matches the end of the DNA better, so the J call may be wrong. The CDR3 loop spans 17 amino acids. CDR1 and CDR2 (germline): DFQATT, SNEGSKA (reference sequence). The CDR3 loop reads CSARDGEPGSSYNEQYF. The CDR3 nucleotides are TGCAGCGCTAGAGATGGCGAACCGGGCAGCTCCTACAATGAGCAGTACTTC.

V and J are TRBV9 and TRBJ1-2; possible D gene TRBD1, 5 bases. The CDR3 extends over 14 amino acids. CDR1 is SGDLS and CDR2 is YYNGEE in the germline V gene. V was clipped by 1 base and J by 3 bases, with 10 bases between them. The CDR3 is CASSVQAGHYGYTF. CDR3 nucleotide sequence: TGTGCCAGCAGCGTACAGGCAGGGCACTATGGCTACACCTTC.

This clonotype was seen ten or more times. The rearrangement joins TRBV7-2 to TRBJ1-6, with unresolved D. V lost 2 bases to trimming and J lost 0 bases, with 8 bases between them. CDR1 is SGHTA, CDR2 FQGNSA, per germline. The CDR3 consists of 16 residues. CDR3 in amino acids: CASSLRPSSYNSPLHF. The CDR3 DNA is TGTGCCAGCAGCTTACGACCCAGCTCCTATAATTCACCCCTCCACTTT.

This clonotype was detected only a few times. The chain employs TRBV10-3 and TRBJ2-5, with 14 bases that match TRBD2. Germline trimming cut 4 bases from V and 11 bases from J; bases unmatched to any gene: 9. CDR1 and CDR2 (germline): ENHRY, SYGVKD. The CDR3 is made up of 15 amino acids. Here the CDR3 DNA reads TGTGCCATCAGTGCGGGACTAGCGGGGGAAATTGAGCAGTACTTC. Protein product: CAISAGLAGEIEQYF.

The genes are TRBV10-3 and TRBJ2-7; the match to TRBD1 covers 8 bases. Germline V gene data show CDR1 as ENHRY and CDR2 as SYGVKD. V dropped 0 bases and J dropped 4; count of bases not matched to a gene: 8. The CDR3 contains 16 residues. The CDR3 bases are TGTGCCATCAGTGAGTCAAATACGGGACAGGTTTACGAGCAGTACTTC. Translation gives CAISESNTGQVYEQYF.

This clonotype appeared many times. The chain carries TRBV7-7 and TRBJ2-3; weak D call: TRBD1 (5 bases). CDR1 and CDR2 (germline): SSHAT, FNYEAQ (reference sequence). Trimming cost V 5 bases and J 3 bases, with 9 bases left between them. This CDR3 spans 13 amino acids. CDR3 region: CASSMPGTDTQYF. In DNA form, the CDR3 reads TGTGCCAGCAGCATGCCAGGGACAGATACGCAGTATTTT.

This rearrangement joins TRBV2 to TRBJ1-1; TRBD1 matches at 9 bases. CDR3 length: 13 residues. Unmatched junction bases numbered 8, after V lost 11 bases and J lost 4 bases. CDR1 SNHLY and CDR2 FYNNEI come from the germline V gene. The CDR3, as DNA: TGTGCCGCGCTGGGACAGGGCGGCACTGAAGCTTTCTTT. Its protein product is CAALGQGGTEAFF.

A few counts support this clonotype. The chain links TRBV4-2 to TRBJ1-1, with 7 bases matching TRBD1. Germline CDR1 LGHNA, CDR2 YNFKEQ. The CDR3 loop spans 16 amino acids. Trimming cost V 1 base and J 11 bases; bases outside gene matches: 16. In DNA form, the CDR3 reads TGTGCCAGCAGCCAAGGAGAAAGACAGGGAGTATCTGGGGCTTTCTTT. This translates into CASSQGERQGVSGAFF.